This T cell receptor (beta chain) was obtained from a study of Graves' ophthalmopathy and Graves' hyperthyroidism. General study points: Blood was where most expanded thyroid clonotypes above 0.001 frequency also turned up.

Amplified material comprised TCR beta CDR3 regions derived from RNA transcripts. First-round RT-PCR employed HTBI primers, with a second-round multiplex PCR after it. TCRdb processed the multiplex PCR reads anew with MiXCR; each CDR3 protein has one entry. The data show about 410,000 distinct CDR3 sequences, with around 16% seen just once and about 1.4% held by the top ten. Researchers turned away patients with other autoimmune diseases, uncontrolled infections, pregnancy or lactation. PBMCs were isolated from an approximately 10 ml sample of fresh peripheral blood. The trim removed 5 bases at V and 1 base at J, leaving 2 bases unmatched. This CDR3 comprises 14 residues. The germline CDR1 and CDR2 sequences are SGHTA and FQGNSA. Many counts were recorded for this clonotype. What it binds is unknown.

The rearrangement joins TRBV7-2 to TRBJ2-4, with 7 bases matching TRBD1. The sequencing sample was made of peripheral blood. The receptor was isolated from a woman under 30 with Graves' ophthalmopathy. The CDR3 sequence is CASSGQAAKNIQYF. The CDR3 nucleotides read TGTGCCAGCAGCGGACAGGCGGCCAAAAACATTCAGTACTTC. The full variable domain, rest sourced from reference TRBV7-2 and TRBJ2-4, is GAGVSQSPSNKVTEKGKDVELRCDPISGHTALYWYRQSLGQGLEFLIYFQGNSAPDKSGLPSDRFSAERTGGSVSTLTIQRTQQEDSAVYLCASSGQAAKNIQYFGAGTRLSVL.